This T cell receptor (beta chain) was sequenced for a study of OX40 agonist ivuxolimab in advanced cancers. Produced via immunoSEQ multiplex PCR; TCRdb's table is partial and in-frame only. This repertoire shows 30,000 to 40,000 clones, roughly 80% found once; its top ten account for more than 12%. The CDR3 loop spans 17 amino acids. V gave up 5 bases and J gave up 6 bases, with 23 bases separating them. Germline CDR1 reads SEHNR; CDR2 reads FQNEAQ (reference sequence). V gene TRBV7-9 combines with J gene TRBJ1-5; no definite D call. The receptor's source is an adult with an advanced solid tumor such as melanoma, head and neck, liver or kidney cancer. This specimen consisted of CD4+ or CD8+ T cells sorted from blood, obtained in a trial of the OX40 agonist ivuxolimab. The CDR3 sequence is CASSARIGNLGPQPQHF. CDR3 in DNA: TGTGCCAGCAGCGCCAGAATCGGGAATCTAGGACCTCAGCCCCAGCATTTT.